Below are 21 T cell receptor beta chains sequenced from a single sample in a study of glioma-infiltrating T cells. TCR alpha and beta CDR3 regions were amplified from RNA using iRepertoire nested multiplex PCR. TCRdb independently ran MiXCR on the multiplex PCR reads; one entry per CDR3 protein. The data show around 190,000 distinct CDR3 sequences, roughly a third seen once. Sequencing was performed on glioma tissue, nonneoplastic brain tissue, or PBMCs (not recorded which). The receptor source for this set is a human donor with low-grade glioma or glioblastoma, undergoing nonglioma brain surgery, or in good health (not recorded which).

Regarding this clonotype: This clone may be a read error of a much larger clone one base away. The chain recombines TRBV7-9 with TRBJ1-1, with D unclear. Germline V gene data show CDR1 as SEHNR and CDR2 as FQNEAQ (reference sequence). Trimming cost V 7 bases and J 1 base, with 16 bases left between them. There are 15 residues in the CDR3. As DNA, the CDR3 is TGTGCCAGCAACCAAGCCGGTGCCAGGAACACTGAAGCTTTCTTT. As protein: CASNQAGARNTEAFF.

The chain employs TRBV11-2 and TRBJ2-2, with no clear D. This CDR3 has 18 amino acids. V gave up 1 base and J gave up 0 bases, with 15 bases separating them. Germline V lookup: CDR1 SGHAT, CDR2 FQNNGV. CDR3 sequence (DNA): TGTGCCAGCAGCTTAGCGTCACTATCGGGCCCGAACACCGGGGAGCTGTTTTTT. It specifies CASSLASLSGPNTGELFF.

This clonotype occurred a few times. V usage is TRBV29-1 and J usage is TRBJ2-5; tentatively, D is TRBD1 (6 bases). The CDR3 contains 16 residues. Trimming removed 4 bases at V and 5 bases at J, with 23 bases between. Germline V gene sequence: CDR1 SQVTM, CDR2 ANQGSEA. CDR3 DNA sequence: TGCAGCGTTGTTTCCCCCAGGGCAGGGGTACGTGAGACCCAGTACTTC. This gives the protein CSVVSPRAGVRETQYF.

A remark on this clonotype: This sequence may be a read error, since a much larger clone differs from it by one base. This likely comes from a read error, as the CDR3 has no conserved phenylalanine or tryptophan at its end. In nucleotides, the CDR3 is TGCGCCAGCAACCCCAGCAATGAGCAGTTCTTG. This sequence encodes CASNPSNEQFL. The rearrangement links TRBV10-2 to TRBJ2-1; D is unresolved. Germline loops: CDR1 WSHSY, CDR2 SAAADI. Trimming cost V 7 bases and J 6 bases, with 7 bases left between them. CDR3 length: 11 residues.

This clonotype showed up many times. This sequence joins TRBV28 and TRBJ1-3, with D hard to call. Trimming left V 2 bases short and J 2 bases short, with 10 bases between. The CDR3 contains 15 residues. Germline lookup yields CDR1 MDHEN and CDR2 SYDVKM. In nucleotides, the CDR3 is TGTGCCAGCAGTTTACCCGGGCAGGCTGGAAACACCATATATTTT. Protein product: CASSLPGQAGNTIYF.

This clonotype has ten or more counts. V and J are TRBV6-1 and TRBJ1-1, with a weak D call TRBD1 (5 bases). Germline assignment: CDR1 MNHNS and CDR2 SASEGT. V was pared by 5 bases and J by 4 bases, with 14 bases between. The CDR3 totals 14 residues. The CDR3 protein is CASSLLDGGTEAFF. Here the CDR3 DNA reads TGTGCCAGCAGTCTGCTCGACGGGGGCACTGAAGCTTTCTTT.

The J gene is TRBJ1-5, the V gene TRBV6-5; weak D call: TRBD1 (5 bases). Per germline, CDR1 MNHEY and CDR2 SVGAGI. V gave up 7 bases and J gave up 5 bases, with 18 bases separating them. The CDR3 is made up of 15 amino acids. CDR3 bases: TGTGCCAGCAACACCGCGGGCAGGGCAGATCAGCCCCAGCATTTT. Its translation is CASNTAGRADQPQHF.

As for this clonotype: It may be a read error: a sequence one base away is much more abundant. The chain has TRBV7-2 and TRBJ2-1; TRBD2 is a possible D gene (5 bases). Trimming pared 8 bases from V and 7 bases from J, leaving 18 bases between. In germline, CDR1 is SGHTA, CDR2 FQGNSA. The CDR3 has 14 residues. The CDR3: CASAFTRERNEQFF. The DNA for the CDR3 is TGTGCCAGCGCTTTTACGAGGGAGCGGAATGAGCAGTTCTTC.

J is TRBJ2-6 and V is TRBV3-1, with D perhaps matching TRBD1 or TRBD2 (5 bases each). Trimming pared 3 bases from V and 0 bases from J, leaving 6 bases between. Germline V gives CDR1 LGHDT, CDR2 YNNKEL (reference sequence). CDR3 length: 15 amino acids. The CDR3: CASSHGGSGANVLTF. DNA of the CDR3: TGTGCCAGCAGCCATGGGGGCTCTGGGGCCAACGTCCTGACTTTC. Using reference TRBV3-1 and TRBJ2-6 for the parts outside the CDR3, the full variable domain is DTAVSQTPKYLVTQMGNDKSIKCEQNLGHDTMYWYKQDSKKFLKIMFSYNNKELIINETVPNRFSPKSPDKAHLNLHINSLELGDSAVYFCASSHGGSGANVLTFGAGSRLTVL.

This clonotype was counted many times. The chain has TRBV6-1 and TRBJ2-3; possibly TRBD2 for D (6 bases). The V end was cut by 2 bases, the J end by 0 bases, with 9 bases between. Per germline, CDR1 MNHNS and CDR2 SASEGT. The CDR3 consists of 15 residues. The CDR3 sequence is CASSESSGSTDTQYF. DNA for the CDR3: TGTGCCAGCAGTGAAAGTAGCGGTAGCACAGATACGCAGTATTTT.

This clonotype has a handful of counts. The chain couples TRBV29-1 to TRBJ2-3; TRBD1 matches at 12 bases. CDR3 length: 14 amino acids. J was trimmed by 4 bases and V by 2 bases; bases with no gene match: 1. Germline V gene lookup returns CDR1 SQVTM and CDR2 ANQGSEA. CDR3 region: CSVERDRGPDTQYF. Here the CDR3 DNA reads TGCAGCGTTGAACGGGACAGGGGGCCAGATACGCAGTATTTT.

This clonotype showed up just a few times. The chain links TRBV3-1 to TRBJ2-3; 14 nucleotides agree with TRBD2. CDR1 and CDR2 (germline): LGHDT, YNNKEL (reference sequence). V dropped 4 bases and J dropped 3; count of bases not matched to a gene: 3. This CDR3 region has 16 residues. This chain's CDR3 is CASSPTSGRETDTQYF. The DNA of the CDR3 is TGTGCCAGCAGCCCGACTAGCGGGAGGGAGACAGATACGCAGTATTTT.

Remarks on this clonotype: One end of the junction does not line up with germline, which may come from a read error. CDR3 in amino acids: CASTSGLARETRYF. The CDR3 DNA reads TGCGCCAGCACCTCGGGCCTAGCGAGAGAGACCCGGTACTTC. This chain joins TRBV5-1 and TRBJ2-5; tentatively, D is TRBD2 (6 bases). CDR3 length equals 14 residues. Per germline, CDR1 SGHRS and CDR2 YFSETQ.

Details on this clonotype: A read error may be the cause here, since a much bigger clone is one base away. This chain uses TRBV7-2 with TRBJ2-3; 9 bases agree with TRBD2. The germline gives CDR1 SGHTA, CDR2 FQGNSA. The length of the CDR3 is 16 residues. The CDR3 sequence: CASSLFPSGTTDTRYF. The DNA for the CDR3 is TGTGCCAGCAGCTTATTTCCTAGCGGGACCACAGATACGCGGTATTTT.

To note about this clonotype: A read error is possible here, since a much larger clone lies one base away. The CDR3 here is CAISIFGLANQPQHF. In DNA form, the CDR3 reads TGTGCCATTAGTATATTTGGACTCGCCAATCAGCCCCAGCATTTT. V and J are TRBV19 and TRBJ1-5; D call uncertain. This CDR3 is built from 15 residues. CDR1 is LNHDA, CDR2 SQIVND, per germline (reference sequence).

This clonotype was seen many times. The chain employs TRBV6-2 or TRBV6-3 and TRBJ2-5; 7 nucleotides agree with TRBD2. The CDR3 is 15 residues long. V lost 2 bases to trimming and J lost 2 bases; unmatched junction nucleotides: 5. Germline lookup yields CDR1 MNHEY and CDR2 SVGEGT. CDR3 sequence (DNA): TGTGCCAGCAGTTACCGGGACTACCTACAAGAGACCCAGTACTTC. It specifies CASSYRDYLQETQYF.

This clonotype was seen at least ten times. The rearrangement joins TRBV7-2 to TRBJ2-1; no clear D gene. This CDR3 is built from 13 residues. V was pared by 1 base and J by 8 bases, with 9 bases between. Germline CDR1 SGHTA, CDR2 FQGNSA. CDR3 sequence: CASSLVRLDEQFF. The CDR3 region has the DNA TGTGCCAGCAGCTTAGTACGACTGGATGAGCAGTTCTTC.

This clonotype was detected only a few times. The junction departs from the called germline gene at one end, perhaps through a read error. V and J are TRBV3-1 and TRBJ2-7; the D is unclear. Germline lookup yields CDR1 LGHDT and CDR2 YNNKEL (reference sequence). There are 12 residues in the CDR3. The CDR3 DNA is TGTGCCAGCAGACAAGGAGATTACGAGCAGTACTTC. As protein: CASRQGDYEQYF.

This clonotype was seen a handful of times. CDR3 in amino acids: CASSVARDRPNTEAFF. CDR3 DNA: TGTGCCAGCAGCGTAGCTAGAGACAGACCGAACACTGAAGCTTTCTTT. This chain links TRBV9 with TRBJ1-1; D is possibly TRBD1 (5 bases). V dropped 0 bases and J dropped 1 base, with 13 bases sitting between them. The CDR3 length is 16 residues. Germline CDR1 is SGDLS and CDR2 is YYNGEE.

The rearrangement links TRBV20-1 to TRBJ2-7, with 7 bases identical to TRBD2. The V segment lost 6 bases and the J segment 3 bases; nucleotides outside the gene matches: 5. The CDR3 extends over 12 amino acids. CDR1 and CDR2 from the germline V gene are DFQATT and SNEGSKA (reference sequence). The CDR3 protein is CSARTGGYEQYF. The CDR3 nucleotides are TGCAGTGCCAGAACGGGGGGCTACGAGCAGTACTTC.

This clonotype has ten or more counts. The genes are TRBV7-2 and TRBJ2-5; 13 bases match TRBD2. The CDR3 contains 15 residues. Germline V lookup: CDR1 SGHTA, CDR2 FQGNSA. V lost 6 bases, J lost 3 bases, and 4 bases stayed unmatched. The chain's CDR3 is CASRRTSGREETQYF. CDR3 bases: TGTGCCAGCAGGCGCACTAGCGGGAGGGAAGAGACCCAGTACTTC.